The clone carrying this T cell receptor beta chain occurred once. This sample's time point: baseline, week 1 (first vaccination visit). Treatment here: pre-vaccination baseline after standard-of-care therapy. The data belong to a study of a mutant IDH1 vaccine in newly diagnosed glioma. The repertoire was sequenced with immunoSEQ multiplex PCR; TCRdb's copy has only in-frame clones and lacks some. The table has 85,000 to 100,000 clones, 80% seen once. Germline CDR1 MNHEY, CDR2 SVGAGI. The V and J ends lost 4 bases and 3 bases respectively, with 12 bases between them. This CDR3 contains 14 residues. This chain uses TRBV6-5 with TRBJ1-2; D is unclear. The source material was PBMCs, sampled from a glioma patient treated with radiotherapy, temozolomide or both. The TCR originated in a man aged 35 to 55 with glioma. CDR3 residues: CASSFTGRDYGYTF. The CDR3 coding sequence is TGTGCCAGCAGTTTCACGGGCCGCGACTATGGCTACACCTTC.